A single sample gave rise to the 7 T cell receptor beta chains below, sequenced in a study of blood T cell repertoires in COVID-19. The table came from immunoSEQ multiplex PCR; TCRdb's copy has only in-frame clones and leaves some out. The sample lists roughly 46,000 clones, under 85% occurring once. Material: peripheral blood. The receptors were sampled from a man aged 60 to 69 with active COVID-19.

V gene TRBV19 combines with J gene TRBJ1-3; D call uncertain. The CDR3 spans 11 residues. With 10 bases removed from V and 4 bases from J, the gap between germline ends came to 8 bases. Germline CDR1 is LNHDA and CDR2 is SQIVND (reference sequence). The DNA of the CDR3 is TGTGCCATAGCCGGCGGAAACACCATATATTTT. Its translation: CAIAGGNTIYF.

This clone has only one observation. This chain connects TRBV9 to TRBJ1-1, with unresolved D. Germline CDR1 and CDR2: SGDLS and YYNGEE. CDR3 size: 12 residues. Trimming took off 4 bases at V and 12 bases at J, with 16 bases between the two ends. The CDR3: CASSPPGQLTFF. CDR3 nucleotides: TGTGCCAGCAGCCCCCCAGGTCAGTTGACTTTCTTT. Supplemented by reference TRBV9 and TRBJ1-1, the full variable domain reads DSGVTQTPKHLITATGQRVTLRCSPRSGDLSVYWYQQSLDQGLQFLIQYYNGEERAKGNILERFSAQQFPDLHSELNLSSLELGDSALYFCASSPPGQLTFFGQGTRLTVV.

The rearrangement uses TRBV28 and TRBJ1-1; tentatively, D is TRBD1 (5 bases). With 2 bases removed from V and 1 base from J, the gap between germline ends came to 8 bases. The CDR3 contains 14 residues. The V gene's germline CDR1 is MDHEN and CDR2 SYDVKM. The CDR3 region has the DNA TGTGCCAGCAGTTTACATACAGGGAACACTGAAGCTTTCTTT. This gives the protein CASSLHTGNTEAFF.

This clone was observed once. This chain uses TRBV5-8 with TRBJ1-1; the match to TRBD1 covers 10 bases. Germline-derived CDR1 and CDR2 are SGHTS and YDEGEE. After removal of 7 bases from V and 0 bases from J, the junction contained 6 bases not matched to a gene. CDR3 length: 15 amino acids. The CDR3 protein is CASGRQGAMNTEAFF. DNA for the CDR3: TGTGCCAGCGGGCGACAGGGGGCGATGAACACTGAAGCTTTCTTT.

The V call is TRBV3-1 (or the pseudogene TRBV3-2), the J call TRBJ2-7, with 8 bases identical to TRBD1. V shed 4 bases, J shed 4 bases, and the junction held 9 bases outside the gene matches. From germline, CDR1 is LGHDT and CDR2 YNNKEL (reference sequence). This CDR3 is built from 15 residues. The CDR3 is CASSLPGTGDYEQYF. The CDR3 DNA reads TGTGCCAGCAGCCTCCCCGGGACAGGAGATTACGAGCAGTACTTC.

The chain has TRBV7-9 and TRBJ1-4, with 10 bases fitting TRBD1. The germline gives CDR1 SEHNR, CDR2 FQNEAQ (reference sequence). The CDR3 sequence is 17 residues long. Losses at the gene ends were 5 bases for V and 7 bases for J; bases not matched to a gene: 13. Here the CDR3 reads CASSLSPPGQGFEKLFF. In DNA, the CDR3 is TGTGCCAGCAGCCTCTCCCCCCCGGGACAGGGGTTTGAAAAACTGTTTTTT.

The genes are TRBV7-8 and TRBJ2-1, with D unclear. The V and J ends lost 4 bases and 3 bases respectively, with 16 bases between them. Per the germline V gene, CDR1 is SGHVS and CDR2 is FQNEAQ. The CDR3 runs to 16 residues. The CDR3 nucleotides read TGTGCCAGCAGCTACGCGAATACCCGCCTCTACAATGAGCAGTTCTTC. It specifies CASSYANTRLYNEQFF.